This T cell receptor beta chain is from a study of tumor and adjacent non-tumor tissue in lung cancer. Whole-study context: The cohort had 12 adenocarcinoma, a couple of squamous cell and 1 small cell patients. Study findings and constraints: Top 100 clones took a larger repertoire share in normal lung.

TCRbeta libraries were built with three rounds of nested PCR, modified from ARM-PCR. TCRdb analysed the multiplex PCR reads with MiXCR anew, one entry per CDR3 protein. Here the sample spans 75,000 to 95,000 distinct CDR3 sequences, approximately 65% being singletons. With respect to this clonotype: The antigen remains undetermined. The germline gene is not matched at one end of the junction; a read error may be the cause.

CDR3 length equals 14 residues. The V gene's germline CDR1 is MNHNS and CDR2 SASEGT. No cell sorting was done before RNA was extracted from the tissue. Specimen: lung tumor tissue. The clonotype was recovered from a man in his sixties with non-small cell lung cancer. The chain couples TRBV6-1 to TRBJ1-6; possible D gene TRBD1, 6 bases. As DNA, the CDR3 is TGTGTCAGCAAATTAGGGGGTTATAATTCACCCCTCCACTTT. Protein: CVSKLGGYNSPLHF.